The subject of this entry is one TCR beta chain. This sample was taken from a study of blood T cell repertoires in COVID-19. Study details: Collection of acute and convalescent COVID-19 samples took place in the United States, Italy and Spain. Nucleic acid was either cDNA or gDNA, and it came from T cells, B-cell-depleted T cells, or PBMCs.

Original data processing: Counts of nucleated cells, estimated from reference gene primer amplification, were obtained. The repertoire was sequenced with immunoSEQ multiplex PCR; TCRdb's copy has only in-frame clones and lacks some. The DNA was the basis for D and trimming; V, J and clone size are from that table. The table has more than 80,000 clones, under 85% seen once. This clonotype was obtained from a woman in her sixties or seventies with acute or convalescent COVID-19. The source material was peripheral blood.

For the CDR3, the DNA is TGTGCCAGCAGCTTAGGGGCGGAGCAGGGGGCCTTGTACTTC. It specifies CASSLGAEQGALYF. This rearrangement joins TRBV7-3 to TRBJ2-7; 8 nucleotides align to TRBD1. This CDR3 is 14 amino acids long. V trimming: 2 bases; J trimming: 12 bases; junction bases outside the gene matches: 12. Germline CDR1 is SGHTA and CDR2 is FQGTGA. The complete variable domain, with remaining parts taken from reference TRBV7-3 and TRBJ2-7, reads GAGVSQTPSNKVTEKGKYVELRCDPISGHTALYWYRQSLGQGPEFLIYFQGTGAADDSGLPNDRFFAVRPEGSVSTLKIQRTERGDSAVYLCASSLGAEQGALYFGPGTRLTVT.